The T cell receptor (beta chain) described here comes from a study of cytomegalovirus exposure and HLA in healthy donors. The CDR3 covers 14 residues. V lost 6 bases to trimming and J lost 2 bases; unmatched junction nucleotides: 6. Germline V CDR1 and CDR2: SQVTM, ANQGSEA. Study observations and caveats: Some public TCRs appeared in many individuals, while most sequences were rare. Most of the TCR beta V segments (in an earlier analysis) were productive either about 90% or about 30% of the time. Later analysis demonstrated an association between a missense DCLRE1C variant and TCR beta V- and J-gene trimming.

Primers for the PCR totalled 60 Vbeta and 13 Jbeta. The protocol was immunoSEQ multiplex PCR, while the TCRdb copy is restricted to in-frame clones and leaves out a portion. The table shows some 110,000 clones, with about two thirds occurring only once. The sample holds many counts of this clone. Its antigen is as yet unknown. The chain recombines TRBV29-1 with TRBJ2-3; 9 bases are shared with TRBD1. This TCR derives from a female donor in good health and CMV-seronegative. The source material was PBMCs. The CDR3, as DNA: TGCAGCGTCGAGGGACAGGGAAACACAGATACGCAGTATTTT. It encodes CSVEGQGNTDTQYF.